This T cell receptor (beta chain) comes out of a study of post-analysis software for immune sequencing data. Study at large: Relapsing-remitting, secondary progressive and progressive-relapsing multiple sclerosis courses were included.

Study-level points and caveats: When compared against controls, multiple sclerosis patients showed significantly lower normalized Chao1 diversity. Five or six TRBV segments were more frequent in patients than controls; TRBV5-6, TRBV5-1 and TRBV20-1 belonged to this group.

The sample holds a few counts of this clonotype. Its antigen is not known. TCR beta cDNA libraries included unique molecular identifiers. TCRdb recomputed calls from the PCR reads with MiXCR, one row per CDR3 protein. The table records about 380,000 distinct CDR3 sequences, about a third of them present only once. The CDR3 runs to 14 residues. Germline V lookup: CDR1 PRHDT, CDR2 FYEKMQ (reference sequence). V was pared by 3 bases and J by 4 bases, with 1 base of the junction left unmatched. This rearrangement joins TRBV13 to TRBJ2-3, with 10 bases lining up with TRBD2. This TCR derives from a girl aged 5-17 years with multiple sclerosis. The sample consisted of blood. CDR3 in DNA: TGTGCCAGCAGCTTCGGGACTAGCGCAGATACGCAGTATTTT. Translation: CASSFGTSADTQYF.